Presented here are 28 T cell receptor beta chains from one specimen sequenced in a study of blood T cell repertoires in COVID-19 (dated by TCRdb to between 2020 and 2021). To prepare the library, the immunoSEQ multiplex PCR assay was applied. This immuneACCESS table, as held by TCRdb, lists in-frame sequences with V and J called but not all clones. Of the missing ones, under half trace to an unresolved V gene in checked studies; the others have no known cause. This sample lists under 250,000 clones; roughly 83% were detected once. Roughly 1.3% of the sample rests with the top ten. Sequenced: PBMCs or T cells enriched from blood (not recorded which). The receptor source for this set is a woman in her 40s with acute COVID-19.

This chain links TRBV7-3 with TRBJ1-1, with TRBD1 as a possible D gene (6 bases). The CDR3 has 15 residues. The germline V and J ends were trimmed by 5 bases and 4 bases, with 17 bases remaining between them. In germline, CDR1 is SGHTA, CDR2 FQGTGA. CDR3 loop: CASSTLGAVSTEAFF. The CDR3 bases are TGTGCCAGCAGCACGCTGGGGGCGGTAAGCACTGAAGCTTTCTTT. The full variable domain, rest sourced from reference TRBV7-3 and TRBJ1-1, is GAGVSQTPSNKVTEKGKYVELRCDPISGHTALYWYRQSLGQGPEFLIYFQGTGAADDSGLPNDRFFAVRPEGSVSTLKIQRTERGDSAVYLCASSTLGAVSTEAFFGQGTRLTVV.

CDR3 DNA sequence: TGTGCCACAAAAAGGGGAACTCAACTTAACACAGATACGCAGTATTTT. It codes for CATKRGTQLNTDTQYF. This chain connects TRBV27 to TRBJ2-3; D is perhaps TRBD1 (5 bases). The CDR3 loop spans 16 amino acids. With 10 bases removed from V and 2 bases from J, the gap between germline ends came to 22 bases. Germline lookup yields CDR1 MNHEY and CDR2 SMNVEV (reference sequence).

V is TRBV29-1 and J is TRBJ2-7, with D possibly TRBD1 on 5 matching bases. Trimming stripped 7 bases from V and 5 bases from J, with 15 bases between. The CDR3 sequence is 12 residues long. Germline lookup yields CDR1 SQVTM and CDR2 ANQGSEA. The CDR3: CSAREGADEQYF. Here the CDR3 DNA reads TGCAGCGCCAGGGAAGGGGCGGACGAGCAGTACTTC.

The chain employs TRBV3-1 (or the pseudogene TRBV3-2) and TRBJ2-5, with a tentative D call TRBD2 (6 bases). The germline gives CDR1 LGHDT, CDR2 YNNKEL (reference sequence). The V and J ends lost 5 bases and 4 bases respectively, with 14 bases between them. The CDR3 covers 14 residues. In DNA form, the CDR3 reads TGTGCCAGCAGCTCAGGCGGGACGTCAGAGACCCAGTACTTC. It codes for CASSSGGTSETQYF.

The chain has TRBV5-4 and TRBJ1-6; 9 bases align to TRBD1. The CDR3 extends over 16 amino acids. Germline CDR1 SGHNT, CDR2 YYREEE (reference sequence). Trimming at V came to 0 bases and at J to 13 bases, leaving 11 bases not matched to a gene. CDR3 loop: CASSLVGDRAIGPLHF. DNA for the CDR3: TGTGCCAGCAGCTTGGTTGGGGACAGGGCCATAGGTCCCCTCCACTTT.

The rearrangement joins TRBV7-2 to TRBJ2-2; 11 positions match TRBD2. Germline V gene lookup returns CDR1 SGHTA and CDR2 FQGNSA. The CDR3 runs 16 residues. After removal of 8 bases from V and 4 bases from J, the junction contained 9 bases not matched to a gene. CDR3 in amino acids: CASGGGTSGFTGELFF. The CDR3 DNA reads as TGTGCCAGCGGTGGGGGGACTAGCGGCTTCACCGGGGAGCTGTTTTTT.

CDR3 protein: CASRLDRATDTQYF. For the CDR3, the DNA is TGTGCCAGTAGGTTGGACAGGGCCACAGATACGCAGTATTTT. V gene TRBV19 combines with J gene TRBJ2-3; 8 positions agree with TRBD1. J was trimmed by 2 bases and V by 6 bases; bases with no gene match: 4. The CDR3 runs 14 residues. In germline, CDR1 is LNHDA, CDR2 SQIVND (reference sequence).

This sequence joins TRBV11-2 and TRBJ2-7, with D tentatively TRBD1 (5 bases). This CDR3 comprises 14 residues. V was trimmed by 7 bases and J by 3 bases, leaving 16 bases between them. Per the germline V gene, CDR1 is SGHAT and CDR2 is FQNNGV. CDR3 in amino acids: CASTESRGSYEQYF. The CDR3 DNA reads as TGTGCCAGCACCGAATCTAGGGGTAGCTACGAGCAGTACTTC.

This sequence joins TRBV5-1 and TRBJ2-5; 8 nucleotides agree with TRBD1. The CDR3 loop spans 14 amino acids. CDR1 and CDR2 from the germline V gene are SGHRS and YFSETQ. The V gene end was trimmed by 5 bases and the J gene end by 2 bases; junction bases not matched to a gene: 5. DNA for the CDR3: TGCGCCAGCAGTACACAGGGGGGACAAGAGACCCAGTACTTC. This codes for CASSTQGGQETQYF.

The rearrangement joins TRBV5-1 to TRBJ1-1; 7 bases match TRBD1. V shed 5 bases, J shed 1 base, and the junction held 8 bases outside the gene matches. This CDR3 has 15 amino acids. The V gene's germline CDR1 is SGHRS and CDR2 YFSETQ. The CDR3 sequence is CASSKQTGKNTEAFF. The CDR3 DNA sequence: TGCGCCAGCAGTAAGCAGACAGGGAAGAACACTGAAGCTTTCTTT.

This chain connects TRBV3-1 (or the pseudogene TRBV3-2) to TRBJ2-1, with D unclear. V lost 4 bases to trimming and J lost 2 bases, with 6 bases between them. The length of the CDR3 is 13 residues. The germline V gene has CDR1 LGHDT and CDR2 YNNKEL (reference sequence). In DNA form, the CDR3 reads TGTGCCAGCAGCCCCAGGACCTACAATGAGCAGTTCTTC. Its translation: CASSPRTYNEQFF.

The chain combines TRBV9 with TRBJ1-2, with TRBD1 identical over 8 bases. From germline, CDR1 is SGDLS and CDR2 YYNGEE. The J segment lost 7 bases and the V segment lost 2 bases, leaving 13 bases of the junction unmatched. The CDR3 runs to 16 residues. The DNA of the CDR3 is TGTGCCAGCAGCGTGCAAGGTGTGACAGGGGACTCTGGCTACACCTTC. Protein product: CASSVQGVTGDSGYTF.

V usage is TRBV15 and J usage is TRBJ2-5, with 11 bases identical to TRBD2. This CDR3 comprises 19 residues. Losses at the gene ends were 4 bases for V and 5 bases for J; bases not matched to a gene: 18. Per germline, CDR1 LNHNV and CDR2 YYDKDF (reference sequence). The CDR3 region has the DNA TGTGCCACCAGCAAGGCGGGACTAGCGGCAGACCCTCTCTCCGAGACCCAGTACTTC. This encodes CATSKAGLAADPLSETQYF.

The chain joins TRBV2 to TRBJ2-5, with D tentatively TRBD2 (5 bases). Germline assignment: CDR1 SNHLY and CDR2 FYNNEI. The CDR3 sequence is 15 residues long. V shed 3 bases and J shed 1 base, with 12 bases lying between them. The CDR3: CASSEDGLPQETQYF. The CDR3 DNA is TGTGCCAGCAGTGAGGACGGACTCCCCCAAGAGACCCAGTACTTC.

The rearrangement links TRBV23-1 to TRBJ2-3; unclear D gene. Being an ORF, TRBV23-1 has a function that is uncertain. CDR3 length: 20 amino acids. V was cut by 6 bases and J by 1 base, with 29 bases left in between. The CDR3 here is CASSVTLKSVQSPCTDTQYF. CDR3 DNA: TGCGCCAGCAGCGTAACACTTAAATCTGTACAGTCGCCCTGCACAGATACGCAGTATTTT.

This chain uses TRBV7-9 with TRBJ2-5; D is unclear. This CDR3 is built from 12 residues. The ends were cut back, 5 bases at V and 4 bases at J, with 8 bases in the middle. Germline V lookup: CDR1 SEHNR, CDR2 FQNEAQ (reference sequence). Here the CDR3 reads CASSRGRETQYF. The CDR3 DNA follows: TGTGCCAGCAGCAGAGGTCGAGAGACCCAGTACTTC.

This clone was picked up one time. The CDR3 protein is CASSPRQAYNSPLHF. CDR3 nucleotides: TGTGCCAGCAGCCCCCGACAGGCCTATAATTCACCCCTCCACTTT. The V call is TRBV7-2, the J call TRBJ1-6; D possibly corresponds to TRBD1 (6 bases). This CDR3 has 15 amino acids. V lost 5 bases and J 2 bases, leaving 10 bases between the germline ends. Looked up from germline, CDR1 is SGHTA and CDR2 is FQGNSA. The full variable domain, its missing parts supplied by reference TRBV7-2 and TRBJ1-6, is GAGVSQSPSNKVTEKGKDVELRCDPISGHTALYWYRQSLGQGLEFLIYFQGNSAPDKSGLPSDRFSAERTGGSVSTLTIQRTQQEDSAVYLCASSPRQAYNSPLHFGNGTRLTVT.

The rearrangement uses TRBV7-8 and TRBJ2-1, with TRBD2 identical over 14 bases. CDR3 length equals 17 residues. Germline V gene data show CDR1 as SGHVS and CDR2 as FQNEAQ. V was pared by 3 bases and J by 4 bases, with 5 bases of the junction left unmatched. The CDR3 loop is CASSLGLAGDKYNEQFF. The DNA for the CDR3 is TGTGCCAGCAGCTTGGGACTAGCGGGGGATAAATACAATGAGCAGTTCTTC. Filled out from reference TRBV7-8 and TRBJ2-1, the complete variable domain reads GAGVSQSPRYKVAKRGQDVALRCDPISGHVSLFWYQQALGQGPEFLTYFQNEAQLDKSGLPSDRFFAERPEGSVSTLKIQRTQQEDSAVYLCASSLGLAGDKYNEQFFGPGTRLTVL.

The V gene is TRBV9, the J gene TRBJ2-1; TRBD2 matches 12 bases. Germline loops: CDR1 SGDLS, CDR2 YYNGEE. V was clipped by 4 bases and J by 6 bases; unmatched bases: 5. The CDR3 spans 15 residues. The CDR3 coding sequence is TGTGCCAGCAGCACCCGACTAGCGGGAGTCAATGAGCAGTTCTTC. This translates into CASSTRLAGVNEQFF.

V is TRBV24-1 and J is TRBJ1-4, with 8 bases matching TRBD1. This CDR3 is built from 16 residues. Per germline, CDR1 KGHDR and CDR2 SFDVKD. The junction had 8 bases not matched to a gene; V was cut back by 3 bases and J by 6 bases. The DNA for the CDR3 is TGTGCCACCAGTGATCCAAGTAACAGGGGGGATGAAAAACTGTTTTTT. It codes for CATSDPSNRGDEKLFF.

The J gene is TRBJ1-6, the V gene TRBV20-1; D unclear. The CDR3 consists of 11 residues. Germline lookup yields CDR1 DFQATT and CDR2 SNEGSKA (reference sequence). Trimming took 8 bases from V and 14 from J, leaving 16 bases between them. CDR3 DNA sequence: TGCAGTTCACTAAGCCGGGAAGCCCTCCACTTT. This gives the protein CSSLSREALHF.

The genes are TRBV19 and TRBJ1-1, with TRBD1 identical over 7 bases. The CDR3 has 18 amino acids. Germline loops: CDR1 LNHDA, CDR2 SQIVND (reference sequence). Trimming removed 3 bases from V and 3 bases from J; junction bases left unmatched: 16. Here the CDR3 reads CASSINPSRQGRDTEAFF. In nucleotides, the CDR3 is TGTGCCAGTAGTATTAACCCCTCGCGACAGGGACGGGACACTGAAGCTTTCTTT.

The chain employs TRBV10-1 and TRBJ2-1, with 8 bases identical to TRBD1. Germline V gene sequence: CDR1 WNHNN, CDR2 SYGVQD (reference sequence). The CDR3 extends over 13 amino acids. J lost 15 bases, V lost 5 bases, and 12 bases had no gene match. The CDR3 here is CASSPGQGGLLFF. The CDR3 DNA reads TGCGCCAGCAGTCCCGGACAGGGAGGTTTGCTGTTCTTC.

This chain connects TRBV28 to TRBJ1-3, with a possible D match to TRBD1 (5 bases). In germline, CDR1 is MDHEN, CDR2 SYDVKM. Trimming took off 2 bases at V and 0 bases at J, with 8 bases between the two ends. The CDR3 runs 15 residues. The CDR3: CASSLMTASGNTIYF. In nucleotides, the CDR3 is TGTGCCAGCAGTTTAATGACAGCCTCTGGAAACACCATATATTTT. The variable domain in full, with the rest retrieved from reference TRBV28 and TRBJ1-3, is DVKVTQSSRYLVKRTGEKVFLECVQDMDHENMFWYRQDPGLGLRLIYFSYDVKMKEKGDIPEGYSVSREKKERFSLILESASTNQTSMYLCASSLMTASGNTIYFGEGSWLTVV.

This clone was counted a few times. The chain combines TRBV12-3 or TRBV12-4 with TRBJ2-1; possible D gene TRBD2, 6 bases. The CDR3 runs 13 residues. Trimming stripped 1 base from V and 8 bases from J, with 9 bases between. CDR3 protein: CASSLVGSHEQFF. CDR3 DNA: TGTGCCAGCAGTTTAGTCGGGAGTCATGAGCAGTTCTTC.

The gene calls are TRBV10-2 and TRBJ1-1; weak D call: TRBD1 (5 bases). Trimming pared 0 bases from V and 5 bases from J, leaving 7 bases between. Germline lookup yields CDR1 WSHSY and CDR2 SAAADI. The CDR3 length is 13 residues. As DNA, the CDR3 is TGCGCCAGCAGTGAGTCAAGGGGAACTGAAGCTTTCTTT. It codes for CASSESRGTEAFF.

The gene calls are TRBV5-1 and TRBJ2-1; maybe TRBD1 (5 bases). V gave up 3 bases and J gave up 7 bases, with 11 bases separating them. The germline CDR1 and CDR2 sequences are SGHRS and YFSETQ. CDR3 length: 13 amino acids. The CDR3 here is CASSSDQGNEQFF. The CDR3 DNA is TGCGCCAGCAGCTCAGACCAGGGAAATGAGCAGTTCTTC.

J is TRBJ1-2 and V is TRBV5-6; 7 nucleotides line up with TRBD1. Per germline, CDR1 SGHDT and CDR2 YYEEEE. V gave up 0 bases and J gave up 4 bases; unmatched junction bases: 6. This CDR3 comprises 15 residues. The CDR3 loop is CASSLDSRGIYGYTF. CDR3 sequence (DNA): TGTGCCAGCAGCTTGGATAGCAGGGGGATCTATGGCTACACCTTC.